One sample yielded the 22 T cell receptor beta chains listed below, sequenced in a study of cytomegalovirus exposure and HLA in healthy donors. The PCR employed 60 Vbeta primers together with 13 Jbeta primers. Sequenced by immunoSEQ multiplex PCR; TCRdb stores in-frame clones only, minus some. Of under 150,000 clones listed, 65% to 85% are singletons. Specimen: PBMCs. These receptors all come from a male donor in good health and CMV-seronegative.

On this clone itself: Because the CDR3 is missing its conserved closing phenylalanine or tryptophan, this is likely a read error. The rearrangement links TRBV7-2 to TRBJ1-1; possible D gene TRBD1, 6 bases. V was shortened by 2 bases and J by 6 bases, with 16 bases between the two germline ends. Germline V gene lookup returns CDR1 SGHTA and CDR2 FQGNSA. CDR3 size: 15 residues. The CDR3 nucleotides read TGTGCCAGCAGCTTAATGGGGGGGCCAGGGTCTGAAGCTTTCCTT. Its protein product is CASSLMGGPGSEAFL.

This clone was recorded only once. The chain links TRBV5-6 to TRBJ1-2; a weak D match, TRBD1 (5 bases). The CDR3 is 14 amino acids. Germline CDR1 is SGHDT and CDR2 is YYEEEE. V was pared by 0 bases and J by 4 bases, with 10 bases between. For the CDR3, the DNA is TGTGCCAGCAGCTTGGGGCAGGGTTCCTATGGCTACACCTTC. Translation gives CASSLGQGSYGYTF.

The J gene is TRBJ1-3, the V gene TRBV6-5; 8 positions match TRBD1. CDR3 length: 16 residues. Trimming cost V 4 bases and J 0 bases; bases outside gene matches: 5. Per the germline V gene, CDR1 is MNHEY and CDR2 is SVGAGI. Written as DNA, the CDR3 is TGTGCCAGCAGTTTCGACAGGGGAAGCTCTGGAAACACCATATATTTT. Translation gives CASSFDRGSSGNTIYF.

This chain joins TRBV4-1 and TRBJ1-4; the D is unclear. Germline V gives CDR1 MGHRA, CDR2 YSYEKL. The CDR3 is 15 amino acids. The V end lost 1 base, the J end lost 0 bases, and 6 bases lay between the germline ends. Here the CDR3 DNA reads TGCGCCAGCAGCCAAGTCCTGTCAACTAATGAAAAACTGTTTTTT. Encoded protein: CASSQVLSTNEKLFF.

The chain has TRBV5-1 and TRBJ2-1; TRBD2 aligns across 16 bases. Germline-derived CDR1 and CDR2 are SGHRS and YFSETQ. This CDR3 is built from 18 residues. V was pared by 3 bases and J by 9 bases, with 12 bases of the junction left unmatched. Here the CDR3 reads CASSWGLAGGAPEGEQFF. CDR3 sequence (DNA): TGCGCCAGCAGCTGGGGACTAGCGGGAGGGGCTCCAGAGGGTGAGCAGTTCTTC.

The chain combines TRBV25-1 with TRBJ2-7, with D maybe TRBD1 (6 bases). The germline V gene encodes CDR1 MGHDK and CDR2 SYGVNS. V lost 9 bases, J lost 1 base, and 13 bases lay in between. This CDR3 region has 13 residues. CDR3 amino acids: CASSRQASYEQYF. The CDR3 DNA follows: TGTGCCAGTTCCCGACAGGCGTCCTACGAGCAGTACTTC.

V is TRBV19 and J is TRBJ2-1; tentative D call: TRBD1 (5 bases). Trimming cost V 1 base and J 6 bases, with 16 bases left between them. The CDR3 sequence is 16 residues long. Per germline, CDR1 LNHDA and CDR2 SQIVND (reference sequence). CDR3 sequence (DNA): TGTGCCAGTAGTATAGGTTTGGGGCAGAAATTCAATGAGCAGTTCTTC. Encoded protein: CASSIGLGQKFNEQFF.

The chain links TRBV7-2 to TRBJ2-3; 8 positions agree with TRBD2. CDR1 is SGHTA, CDR2 FQGNSA, per germline. This CDR3 is 14 amino acids long. Germline trimming cut 1 base from V and 4 bases from J; bases unmatched to any gene: 1. The CDR3 region has the DNA TGTGCCAGCAGCTTAGGCGGGGGGTCAGATACGCAGTATTTT. Translating gives CASSLGGGSDTQYF.

V is TRBV19 and J is TRBJ1-1; D is possibly TRBD1 (5 bases). CDR3 size: 12 residues. The germline V gene encodes CDR1 LNHDA and CDR2 SQIVND (reference sequence). The V end lost 5 bases, the J end lost 4 bases, and 8 bases lay between the germline ends. CDR3 residues: CASSPGGTEAFF. In DNA form, the CDR3 reads TGTGCCAGTAGTCCCGGGGGCACTGAAGCTTTCTTT.

The chain couples TRBV18 to TRBJ2-7; D remains unclear. Per the germline V gene, CDR1 is KGHSH and CDR2 is LQKENI. V lost 3 bases, J lost 7 bases, and 19 bases lay in between. The CDR3 runs to 15 residues. As DNA, the CDR3 is TGTGCCAGCTCACCCGATCGGCGGTTCGGCAGAGAGCAGTACTTC. It specifies CASSPDRRFGREQYF.

The chain recombines TRBV10-3 with TRBJ1-1, with a weak D call TRBD1 (6 bases). V was cut by 6 bases and J by 0 bases, with 14 bases left in between. Germline assignment: CDR1 ENHRY and CDR2 SYGVKD. The CDR3 loop spans 15 amino acids. The CDR3 is CAISDGGQLNTEAFF. Here the CDR3 DNA reads TGTGCCATCAGCGACGGTGGACAGCTGAACACTGAAGCTTTCTTT.

V and J are TRBV27 and TRBJ2-7; 7 bases map to TRBD2. The CDR3 spans 12 residues. Germline CDR1 MNHEY, CDR2 SMNVEV (reference sequence). The CDR3, as DNA: TGTGCATGCGGGGAGGGCGACTACGAGCAGTACTTC. Protein: CACGEGDYEQYF.

V gene TRBV6-5 combines with J gene TRBJ1-2; 8 bases line up with TRBD1. V shed 0 bases, J shed 2 bases, and the junction held 5 bases outside the gene matches. Germline V gene data show CDR1 as MNHEY and CDR2 as SVGAGI. The CDR3 has 16 residues. The CDR3 is CASSYSTGALNYGYTF. CDR3 coding DNA: TGTGCCAGCAGTTACTCGACAGGGGCCCTGAACTATGGCTACACCTTC.

The CDR3 bases are TGTGCCAGCAGCTTAGTAGCGGGAGGAACAGATACGCAGTATTTT. Translation: CASSLVAGGTDTQYF. V gene TRBV11-3 combines with J gene TRBJ2-3; 10 nucleotides match TRBD2. CDR3 length: 15 amino acids. V was pared by 1 base and J by 3 bases, with 1 base of the junction left unmatched. CDR1 is SGHNT, CDR2 YENEEA, per germline.

This clone showed up just a few times. V is TRBV6-5 and J is TRBJ1-2; TRBD1 is a possible D gene (5 bases). Germline CDR1 is MNHEY and CDR2 is SVGAGI. The V and J ends lost 7 bases and 4 bases respectively, with 16 bases between them. There are 14 residues in the CDR3. CDR3 amino acids: CASNPQGGSYGYTF. The CDR3 DNA is TGTGCCAGCAATCCCCAGGGAGGGAGCTATGGCTACACCTTC.

The chain carries TRBV5-1 and TRBJ2-3; 9 bases are shared with TRBD2. Trimming took 4 bases from V and 0 from J; bases not matched to a gene: 6. Germline values: CDR1 SGHRS, CDR2 YFSETQ. The CDR3 has 16 residues. The CDR3 region is CASSTASGVSTDTQYF. The CDR3 DNA follows: TGCGCCAGCAGCACGGCTAGCGGGGTTAGCACAGATACGCAGTATTTT.

The rearrangement joins TRBV5-4 to TRBJ2-5, with D perhaps matching TRBD1 (6 bases). Per germline, CDR1 SGHNT and CDR2 YYREEE (reference sequence). This CDR3 has 13 residues. Trimming stripped 4 bases from V and 2 bases from J, with 9 bases between. CDR3 DNA sequence: TGTGCCAGCAGCGTGGACAGACAAGAGACCCAGTACTTC. Encoded protein: CASSVDRQETQYF.

The V and J genes are TRBV13 and TRBJ2-1, with TRBD2 as a possible D gene (6 bases). Germline-derived CDR1 and CDR2 are PRHDT and FYEKMQ (reference sequence). V dropped 2 bases and J dropped 5 bases, with 19 bases sitting between them. There are 17 residues in the CDR3. CDR3 loop: CASSLYHPGVGNNEQFF. As DNA, the CDR3 is TGTGCCAGCAGCTTATATCACCCGGGAGTAGGGAACAATGAGCAGTTCTTC.

This clone was found once. The J gene is TRBJ2-2, the V gene TRBV29-1; D might be TRBD1 (5 bases). CDR3 length: 15 residues. CDR1 and CDR2 from the germline V gene are SQVTM and ANQGSEA. V dropped 0 bases and J dropped 4 bases, with 12 bases sitting between them. The CDR3 loop reads CSVEDRGGLTGELFF. The CDR3 DNA is TGCAGCGTTGAAGATAGGGGTGGGCTCACCGGGGAGCTGTTTTTT.

The rearrangement uses TRBV5-4 and TRBJ2-7, with 11 bases that match TRBD1. The CDR3 extends over 15 amino acids. Germline CDR1 is SGHNT and CDR2 is YYREEE (reference sequence). V gave up 3 bases and J gave up 0 bases; unmatched junction bases: 2. CDR3 loop: CASSSGTGGSYEQYF. DNA for the CDR3: TGTGCCAGCAGCTCCGGGACAGGGGGCTCCTACGAGCAGTACTTC.

J is TRBJ2-7 and V is TRBV28; 10 bases fit TRBD1. Germline V gene sequence: CDR1 MDHEN, CDR2 SYDVKM. The CDR3 loop spans 15 amino acids. Trimming removed 4 bases from V and 5 bases from J; junction bases left unmatched: 8. In nucleotides, the CDR3 is TGTGCCAGCAGTTCTCCGGGACAGGGGCGGGACGAGCAGTACTTC. Translating gives CASSSPGQGRDEQYF.

A word on this clone: Germline and junction disagree at one end, which may indicate a read error. The genes are TRBV5-6 and TRBJ2-7, with D possibly matching TRBD1 (6 bases). This CDR3 spans 13 amino acids. CDR1 is SGHDT and CDR2 is YYEEEE in the germline V gene. In nucleotides, the CDR3 is TGTGCCAGCAGCTTGCCCCCAGGGGTGATGCTAAACTTC. Amino acids: CASSLPPGVMLNF.